Following are 21 T cell receptor beta chains from one sample sequenced in a study of cytomegalovirus exposure and HLA in healthy donors (dated 2017 in TCRdb). Library construction relied on the immunoSEQ multiplex PCR assay. The multiplex PCR relied on a mix of 60 forward primers for TCR Vbeta segments and 13 reverse primers for TCR Jbeta segments. Entries here come from immuneACCESS through TCRdb and include only in-frame sequences with V and J called. Some clones fail to appear in such tables; in the studies checked, an unresolved V gene covers under half of the shortfall, and the cause of the remainder is unknown. Present in this sample are more than 150,000 clones, roughly 88% of which were seen just once. The top ten hold more than 0.95% of the sample. Sequenced sample: PBMCs. These receptors all come from a girl aged 2 to 9 in good health and CMV-seropositive.

This chain connects TRBV6-5 to TRBJ2-7; a weak D match, TRBD2 (5 bases). CDR3 length: 14 residues. Germline CDR1 MNHEY, CDR2 SVGAGI. The ends were cut back, 4 bases at V and 2 bases at J, with 12 bases in the middle. DNA of the CDR3: TGTGCCAGCAGTTTCTTACGGGGAGCCTACGAGCAGTACTTC. Encoded protein: CASSFLRGAYEQYF.

As regards this clone: Other DNA sequences in the sample encode the same CDR3. The V call is TRBV10-1, the J call TRBJ2-7; D might be TRBD1 (7 bases). V shed 0 bases and J shed 4 bases, with 16 bases lying between them. The germline CDR1 and CDR2 sequences are WNHNN and SYGVQD (reference sequence). The CDR3 is made up of 16 amino acids. This CDR3 reads CASSESSAGGFYEQYF. The CDR3 DNA follows: TGCGCCAGCAGTGAGTCGTCGGCAGGGGGGTTTTACGAGCAGTACTTC.

The rearrangement joins TRBV4-2 to TRBJ2-3; TRBD2 might be the D (6 bases). In germline, CDR1 is LGHNA, CDR2 YNFKEQ. The length of the CDR3 is 14 residues. Trimming shortened V by 7 bases and J by 1 base, and 12 bases separated the two germline ends. The CDR3 coding sequence is TGTGCCAGCACCCGGGGGAGAGGCACAGATACGCAGTATTTT. It encodes CASTRGRGTDTQYF.

The chain combines TRBV10-3 with TRBJ1-1; 7 bases are a match to TRBD1. Germline CDR1 ENHRY, CDR2 SYGVKD. There are 14 residues in the CDR3. After removal of 6 bases from V and 0 bases from J, the junction contained 4 bases not matched to a gene. The CDR3 spells CAIRMTGLNTEAFF. The CDR3, as DNA: TGTGCCATCAGAATGACAGGGCTGAACACTGAAGCTTTCTTT.

The rearrangement uses TRBV10-1 and TRBJ2-1, with TRBD2 matching 9 bases. Germline-derived CDR1 and CDR2 are WNHNN and SYGVQD (reference sequence). CDR3 size: 13 residues. CDR3 sequence: CAAGGLAPNEQFF. The CDR3, as DNA: TGCGCAGCGGGGGGACTAGCACCCAATGAGCAGTTCTTC.

The CDR3 DNA is TGTGCCAGCAGTTCCACAGGGGCAAACAATTCACCCCTCCACTTT. This encodes CASSSTGANNSPLHF. The rearrangement joins TRBV6-5 to TRBJ1-6; 7 bases are a match to TRBD1. Germline CDR1 MNHEY, CDR2 SVGAGI. This CDR3 spans 15 amino acids. V lost 4 bases to trimming and J lost 7 bases; unmatched junction nucleotides: 7.

This clone was detected only once. V is TRBV28 and J is TRBJ2-1; 9 nucleotides match TRBD2. Germline V CDR1 and CDR2: MDHEN, SYDVKM. Losses at the gene ends were 2 bases for V and 9 bases for J; bases not matched to a gene: 11. This CDR3 spans 16 amino acids. The CDR3 DNA reads TGTGCCAGCAGTTTACTTGTAGCGGGAGCCTCCAGTGAGCAGTTCTTC. Its protein is CASSLLVAGASSEQFF.

The rearrangement joins TRBV18 to TRBJ2-1, with D perhaps TRBD2 (5 bases). V was shortened by 8 bases and J by 5 bases, with 19 bases between the two germline ends. This CDR3 is 15 amino acids long. Germline V CDR1 and CDR2: KGHSH, LQKENI. CDR3: CASTLSRTPNNEQFF. CDR3 nucleotide sequence: TGTGCCAGCACTCTATCCAGGACTCCTAACAATGAGCAGTTCTTC.

The rearrangement joins TRBV5-1 to TRBJ1-2; D is perhaps TRBD1 (6 bases). The V and J ends lost 5 bases and 2 bases respectively, with 22 bases between them. Germline V gene sequence: CDR1 SGHRS, CDR2 YFSETQ. The length of the CDR3 is 17 residues. The CDR3 bases are TGCGCCAGCAGTACCTATGGGGGGGGCCCAATGAACTATGGCTACACCTTC. Translation gives CASSTYGGGPMNYGYTF. Combining the CDR3 with reference TRBV5-1 and TRBJ1-2 gives the whole variable domain KAGVTQTPRYLIKTRGQQVTLSCSPISGHRSVSWYQQTPGQGLQFLFEYFSETQRNKGNFPGRFSGRQFSNSRSEMNVSTLELGDSALYLCASSTYGGGPMNYGYTFGSGTRLTVV.

This chain connects TRBV9 to TRBJ2-1; D is ambiguous. This CDR3 spans 12 amino acids. The germline gives CDR1 SGDLS, CDR2 YYNGEE. The ends were cut back, 0 bases at V and 4 bases at J, with 2 bases in the middle. The CDR3 sequence is CASSVVYNEQFF. For the CDR3, the DNA is TGTGCCAGCAGCGTAGTATACAATGAGCAGTTCTTC.

The V call is TRBV6-6, the J call TRBJ2-7, with a weak D call TRBD1 (5 bases). This CDR3 is 14 amino acids long. Between the trimmed V and J ends, which lost 7 bases and 3 bases, there was a span of 16 bases. Germline assignment: CDR1 MNHNY and CDR2 SVGAGI (reference sequence). The DNA for the CDR3 is TGTGCCAGCACCCCAGGGCGCCTTTTCTACGAGCAGTACTTC. Translation gives CASTPGRLFYEQYF.

The chain recombines TRBV7-9 with TRBJ1-1; 10 nucleotides match TRBD1. This CDR3 comprises 18 residues. J gave up 8 bases and V 1 base, and 16 bases lay outside the gene matches. Germline-derived CDR1 and CDR2 are SEHNR and FQNEAQ (reference sequence). CDR3 region: CASSLGGGRDRGSAEAFF. CDR3 sequence (DNA): TGTGCCAGCAGCTTAGGAGGAGGACGGGACAGGGGTTCGGCAGAAGCTTTCTTT.

This chain links TRBV27 with TRBJ2-7; TRBD1 matches at 8 bases. There are 16 residues in the CDR3. The ends lost 5 bases at V and 7 bases at J; junction bases unmatched: 16. Germline CDR1 is MNHEY and CDR2 is SMNVEV (reference sequence). CDR3 DNA: TGTGCCAGCAGTCCCAGGACAGGGAATCAGCGTGGGGAGCAGTACTTC. Its protein product is CASSPRTGNQRGEQYF.

The V and J genes are TRBV30 and TRBJ2-3, with D perhaps matching TRBD2 (5 bases). Trimming took 4 bases from V and 6 from J, leaving 14 bases between them. Germline V gene data show CDR1 as GTSNPN and CDR2 as SVGIG (reference sequence). The CDR3 contains 13 residues. Here the CDR3 reads CAWKQRGADTQYF. CDR3 nucleotide sequence: TGTGCCTGGAAGCAACGGGGAGCGGATACGCAGTATTTT. Supplemented by reference TRBV30 and TRBJ2-3, the full variable domain reads SQTIHQWPATLVQPVGSPLSLECTVEGTSNPNLYWYRQAAGRGLQLLFYSVGIGQISSEVPQNLSASRPQDRQFILSSKKLLLSDSGFYLCAWKQRGADTQYFGPGTRLTVL.

This clone occurred once. The CDR3 loop is CASSQVLSPLHF. The CDR3 coding sequence is TGCGCCAGCAGCCAAGTTCTGTCACCCCTCCACTTT. The chain combines TRBV4-1 with TRBJ1-6; D ambiguous. Looked up from germline, CDR1 is MGHRA and CDR2 is YSYEKL. The CDR3 has 12 amino acids. V lost 1 base to trimming and J lost 10 bases, with 5 bases between them.

This clone was seen only a few times. The gene calls are TRBV5-6 and TRBJ1-1, with 7 bases identical to TRBD1. Trimming removed 5 bases from V and 0 bases from J; junction bases left unmatched: 4. The CDR3 sequence is 14 residues long. CDR1 is SGHDT and CDR2 is YYEEEE in the germline V gene. The CDR3: CASRRTGMNTEAFF. In DNA form, the CDR3 reads TGTGCCAGCAGACGGACAGGAATGAACACTGAAGCTTTCTTT.

The chain carries TRBV7-2 and TRBJ2-3; TRBD2 matches at 10 bases. V dropped 4 bases and J dropped 6; count of bases not matched to a gene: 13. Germline values: CDR1 SGHTA, CDR2 FQGNSA. The CDR3 has 17 amino acids. The CDR3 region has the DNA TGTGCCAGCAGCTCAGATCATACGCTAGCGGGAGACGATACGCAGTATTTT. This codes for CASSSDHTLAGDDTQYF.

This clone was seen a handful of times. The V call is TRBV6-4, the J call TRBJ2-1, with D tentatively TRBD2 (5 bases). With 0 bases removed from V and 2 bases from J, the gap between germline ends came to 5 bases. The CDR3 has 14 amino acids. The germline gives CDR1 MRHNA, CDR2 SNTAGT. CDR3 loop: CASSDSGAYNEQFF. In DNA, the CDR3 is TGTGCCAGCAGTGACTCGGGAGCCTACAATGAGCAGTTCTTC.

V usage is TRBV11-3 and J usage is TRBJ2-3, with D possibly TRBD2 on 5 matching bases. CDR1 and CDR2 (germline): SGHNT, YENEEA. The CDR3 consists of 13 residues. V dropped 5 bases and J dropped 6 bases, with 12 bases sitting between them. CDR3 bases: TGTGCCAGCAGCGGACCCGGGGAGGATACGCAGTATTTT. Amino acids: CASSGPGEDTQYF.

This chain links TRBV19 with TRBJ2-3; TRBD2 might be the D (5 bases). From germline, CDR1 is LNHDA and CDR2 SQIVND (reference sequence). The V end was cut by 3 bases, the J end by 5 bases, with 12 bases between. CDR3 length: 14 residues. The DNA for the CDR3 is TGTGCCAGTAGTATGTATTTCGGACTAGATACGCAGTATTTT. This codes for CASSMYFGLDTQYF.

The CDR3 bases are TGTGCCAGCAGCTTCCAGGCCACAGATACGCAGTATTTT. Its translation is CASSFQATDTQYF. The rearrangement links TRBV7-3 to TRBJ2-3; no reliable D call. The CDR3 sequence is 13 residues long. Germline values: CDR1 SGHTA, CDR2 FQGTGA. The ends were cut back, 3 bases at V and 2 bases at J, with 6 bases in the middle.